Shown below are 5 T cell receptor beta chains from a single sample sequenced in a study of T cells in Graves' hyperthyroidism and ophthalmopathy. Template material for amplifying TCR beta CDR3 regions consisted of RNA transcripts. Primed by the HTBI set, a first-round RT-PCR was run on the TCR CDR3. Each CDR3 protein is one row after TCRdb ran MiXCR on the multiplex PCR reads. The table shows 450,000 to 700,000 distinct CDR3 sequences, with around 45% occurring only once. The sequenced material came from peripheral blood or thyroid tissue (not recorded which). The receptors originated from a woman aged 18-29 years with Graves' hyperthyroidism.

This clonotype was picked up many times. This CDR3 reads CASSSQTRINSGRVNTGELFF. The CDR3 DNA reads as TGTGCCAGCAGCTCCCAAACACGGATCAATAGCGGGAGGGTGAACACCGGGGAGCTGTTTTTT. The chain couples TRBV7-2 to TRBJ2-2; 11 bases match TRBD2. CDR3 length: 21 amino acids. The V and J ends lost 4 bases and 1 base, in that order; junction bases with no gene match: 17. Germline-derived CDR1 and CDR2 are SGHTA and FQGNSA.

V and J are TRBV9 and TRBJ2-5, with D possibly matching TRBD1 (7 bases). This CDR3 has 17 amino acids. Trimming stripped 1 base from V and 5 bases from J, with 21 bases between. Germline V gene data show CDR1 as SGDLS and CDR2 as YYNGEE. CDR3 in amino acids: CASSVNPGGGGRETQYF. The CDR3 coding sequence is TGTGCCAGCAGCGTAAATCCAGGGGGAGGAGGGAGGGAGACCCAGTACTTC.

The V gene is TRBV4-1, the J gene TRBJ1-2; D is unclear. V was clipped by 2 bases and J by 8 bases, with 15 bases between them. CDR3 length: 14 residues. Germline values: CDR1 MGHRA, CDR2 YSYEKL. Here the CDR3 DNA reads TGCGCCAGCAGCCAACCAGGACTAGCGGGAGGCTACACCTTC. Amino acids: CASSQPGLAGGYTF.

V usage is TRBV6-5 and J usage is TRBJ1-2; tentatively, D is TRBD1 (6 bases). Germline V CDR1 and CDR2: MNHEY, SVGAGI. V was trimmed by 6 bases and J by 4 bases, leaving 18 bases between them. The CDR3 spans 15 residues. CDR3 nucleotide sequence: TGTGCCAGCAGCCAACCGACAGGCGGGGGCTATGGCTACACCTTC. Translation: CASSQPTGGGYGYTF.

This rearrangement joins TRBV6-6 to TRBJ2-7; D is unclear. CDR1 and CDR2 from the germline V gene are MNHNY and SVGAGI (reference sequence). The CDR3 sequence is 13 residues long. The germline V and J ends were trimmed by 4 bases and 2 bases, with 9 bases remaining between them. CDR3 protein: CASSSIGPYEQYF. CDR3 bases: TGTGCCAGCAGTTCCATAGGACCCTACGAGCAGTACTTC.